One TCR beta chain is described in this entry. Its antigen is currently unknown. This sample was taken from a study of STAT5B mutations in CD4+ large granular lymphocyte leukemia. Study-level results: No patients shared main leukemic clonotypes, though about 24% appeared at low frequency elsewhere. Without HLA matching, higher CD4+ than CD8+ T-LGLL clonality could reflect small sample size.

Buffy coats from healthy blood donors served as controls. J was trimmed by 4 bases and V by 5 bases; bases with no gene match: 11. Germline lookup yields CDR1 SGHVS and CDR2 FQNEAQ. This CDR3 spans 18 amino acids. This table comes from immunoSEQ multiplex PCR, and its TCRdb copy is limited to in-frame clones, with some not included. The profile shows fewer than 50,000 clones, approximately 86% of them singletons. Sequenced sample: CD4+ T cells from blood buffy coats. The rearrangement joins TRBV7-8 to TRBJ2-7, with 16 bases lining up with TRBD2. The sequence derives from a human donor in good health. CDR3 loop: CASSPGLAGGNPSYEQYF. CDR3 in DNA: TGTGCCAGCAGCCCGGGACTAGCGGGAGGGAATCCTTCATACGAGCAGTACTTC.